This T cell receptor (beta chain) was identified during a study of T-cell reconstitution after alpha-beta-depleted transplantation in children. TCRbeta library construction was performed incorporating unique molecular identifiers. Using its own MiXCR run on the PCR reads, TCRdb lists one record per CDR3 protein. The profile shows around 500,000 distinct CDR3 sequences, about 12% of them singletons. This clonotype was recorded many times. Deletions cut 2 bases from V and 1 base from J, with 9 bases between. CDR3 length: 14 amino acids. In germline, CDR1 is GTSNPN, CDR2 SVGIG (reference sequence). Sequencing used PBMCs from the stem cell graft donor, obtained from the stem cell graft. J is TRBJ1-5 and V is TRBV30; TRBD1 is a possible D gene (5 bases). The receptor was isolated from a human donor who donated a stem cell graft to a child with combined immunodeficiency. The CDR3 DNA reads as TGTGCCTGGAGTAGGGGTATGAGCAATCAGCCCCAGCATTTT. This encodes CAWSRGMSNQPQHF.